The entry that follows covers one T cell receptor beta chain sequence. These data belong to a study of T-cell reconstitution after alpha-beta-depleted transplantation in children. A library of TCRbeta sequences, prepared with unique molecular identifiers, was generated. TCRdb passed the PCR reads through MiXCR, listing each CDR3 protein once. This table has 80,000 or so distinct CDR3 sequences, less than 15% appearing once. Per the germline V gene, CDR1 is MNHNS and CDR2 is SASEGT. Trimming took off 8 bases at V and 4 bases at J, with 17 bases between the two ends. This CDR3 is 14 amino acids long. The specimen was PBMCs, mostly from graft donor cells, collected 180 days after TCRalphabeta/CD19-depleted stem cell transplant. This sequence originates from a male patient between 2 and 10 years old who had a stem cell transplant for acute lymphoblastic leukemia, so the T cells may come from the graft donor. The rearrangement links TRBV6-1 to TRBJ1-2; possible D gene TRBD1, 5 bases. In DNA form, the CDR3 reads TGTGCCAGCTCGGGACTTCCAGGCAGCTATGGCTACACCTTC. It yields the protein CASSGLPGSYGYTF.